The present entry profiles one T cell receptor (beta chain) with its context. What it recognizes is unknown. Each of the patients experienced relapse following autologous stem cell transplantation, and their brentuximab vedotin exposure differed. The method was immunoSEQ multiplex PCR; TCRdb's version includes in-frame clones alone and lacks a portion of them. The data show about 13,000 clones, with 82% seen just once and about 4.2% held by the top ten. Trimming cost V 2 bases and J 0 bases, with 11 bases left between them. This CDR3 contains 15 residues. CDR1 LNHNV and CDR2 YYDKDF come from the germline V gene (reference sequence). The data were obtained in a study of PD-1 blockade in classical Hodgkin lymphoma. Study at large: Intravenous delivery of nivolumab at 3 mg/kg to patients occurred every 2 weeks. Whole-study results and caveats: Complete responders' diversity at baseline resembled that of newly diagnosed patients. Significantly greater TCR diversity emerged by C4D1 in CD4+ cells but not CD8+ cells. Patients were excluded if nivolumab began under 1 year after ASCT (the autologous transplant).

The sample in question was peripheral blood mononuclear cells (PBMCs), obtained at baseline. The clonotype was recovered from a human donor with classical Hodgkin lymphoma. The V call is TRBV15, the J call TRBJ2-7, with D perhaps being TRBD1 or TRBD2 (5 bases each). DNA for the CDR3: TGTGCCACCAGCAGAAACCCAGGGACCTCCTACGAGCAGTACTTC. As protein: CATSRNPGTSYEQYF.